This TCR beta chain was profiled in a study of cytomegalovirus exposure and HLA in healthy donors. CDR1 and CDR2 (germline): SGDLS, YYNGEE. V shed 3 bases and J shed 0 bases, with 15 bases lying between them. The CDR3 has 16 amino acids. The data were produced by immunoSEQ multiplex PCR, yet TCRdb's version contains in-frame clones alone and is incomplete. The data show some 170,000 clones, around nine tenths seen once. Sequenced: PBMCs. The chain employs TRBV9 and TRBJ1-1, with no clear D. The source of this sequence is a man aged 18 to 30 in good health and CMV-seropositive. The CDR3 region has the DNA TGTGCCAGCAGCGGAGGAGGTGGCCGGATGAACACTGAAGCTTTCTTT. Its translation: CASSGGGGRMNTEAFF.